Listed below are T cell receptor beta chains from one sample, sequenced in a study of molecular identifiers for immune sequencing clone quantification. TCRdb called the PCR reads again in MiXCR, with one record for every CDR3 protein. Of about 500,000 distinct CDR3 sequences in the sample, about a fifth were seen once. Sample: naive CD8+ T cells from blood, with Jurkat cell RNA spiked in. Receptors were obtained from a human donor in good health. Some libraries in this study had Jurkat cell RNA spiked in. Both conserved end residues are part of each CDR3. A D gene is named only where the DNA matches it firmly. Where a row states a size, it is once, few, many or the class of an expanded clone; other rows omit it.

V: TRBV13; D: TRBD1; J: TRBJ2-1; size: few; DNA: TGTGCCAGCAGCTCACAGGGGGCTAATGAGCAGTTCTTC; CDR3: CASSSQGANEQFF
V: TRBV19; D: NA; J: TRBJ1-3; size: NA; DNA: TGTGCCAGTAGTCTGGGCCCTGCTGGAAACACCATATATTTT; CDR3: CASSLGPAGNTIYF
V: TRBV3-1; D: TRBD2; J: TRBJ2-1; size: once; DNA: TGTGCCGGCAGCCCCACTTCTAGCGGGAGTCTGGATGAGCAGTTCTTC; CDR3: CAGSPTSSGSLDEQFF
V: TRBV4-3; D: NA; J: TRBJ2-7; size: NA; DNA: TGCGCCAGCAGCCAAGCCTACAGGACAGACTCCTACGAGCAGTACTTC; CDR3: CASSQAYRTDSYEQYF
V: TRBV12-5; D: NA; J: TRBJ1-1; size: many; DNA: TGTGCTAGTGGTCCCCCCAGCCCCCGCCCCGAGAACACTGAAGCTTTCTTT; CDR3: CASGPPSPRPENTEAFF
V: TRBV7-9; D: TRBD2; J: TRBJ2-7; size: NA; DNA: TGTGCCAGCAGCTTAGGCGGGGGGCACGTCTACGAGCGGTACTTC; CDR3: CASSLGGGHVYERYF
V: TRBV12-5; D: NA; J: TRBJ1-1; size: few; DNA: TGTGCTAGTGGTTTGGGGGGGGGCGCGTACACTGAAGCTTTCTTT; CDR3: CASGLGGGAYTEAFF
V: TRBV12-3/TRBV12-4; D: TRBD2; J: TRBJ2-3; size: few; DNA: TGTGCCAGCAGTTTAACCCCCGAAGGAAGGGGACTAGCGGCTTCTAGCACAGATACGCAGTATTTT; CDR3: CASSLTPEGRGLAASSTDTQYF
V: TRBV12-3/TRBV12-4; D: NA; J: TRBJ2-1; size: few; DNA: TGTGCCAGCAGCCCAACGGGGGATGAGCAGTTCTTC; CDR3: CASSPTGDEQFF
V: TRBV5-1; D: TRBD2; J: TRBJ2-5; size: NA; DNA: TGCGCCAGCAGCTTGTCGGTAGCGGGGGTGGACCTTCAAGAGACCCAGTACTTC; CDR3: CASSLSVAGVDLQETQYF